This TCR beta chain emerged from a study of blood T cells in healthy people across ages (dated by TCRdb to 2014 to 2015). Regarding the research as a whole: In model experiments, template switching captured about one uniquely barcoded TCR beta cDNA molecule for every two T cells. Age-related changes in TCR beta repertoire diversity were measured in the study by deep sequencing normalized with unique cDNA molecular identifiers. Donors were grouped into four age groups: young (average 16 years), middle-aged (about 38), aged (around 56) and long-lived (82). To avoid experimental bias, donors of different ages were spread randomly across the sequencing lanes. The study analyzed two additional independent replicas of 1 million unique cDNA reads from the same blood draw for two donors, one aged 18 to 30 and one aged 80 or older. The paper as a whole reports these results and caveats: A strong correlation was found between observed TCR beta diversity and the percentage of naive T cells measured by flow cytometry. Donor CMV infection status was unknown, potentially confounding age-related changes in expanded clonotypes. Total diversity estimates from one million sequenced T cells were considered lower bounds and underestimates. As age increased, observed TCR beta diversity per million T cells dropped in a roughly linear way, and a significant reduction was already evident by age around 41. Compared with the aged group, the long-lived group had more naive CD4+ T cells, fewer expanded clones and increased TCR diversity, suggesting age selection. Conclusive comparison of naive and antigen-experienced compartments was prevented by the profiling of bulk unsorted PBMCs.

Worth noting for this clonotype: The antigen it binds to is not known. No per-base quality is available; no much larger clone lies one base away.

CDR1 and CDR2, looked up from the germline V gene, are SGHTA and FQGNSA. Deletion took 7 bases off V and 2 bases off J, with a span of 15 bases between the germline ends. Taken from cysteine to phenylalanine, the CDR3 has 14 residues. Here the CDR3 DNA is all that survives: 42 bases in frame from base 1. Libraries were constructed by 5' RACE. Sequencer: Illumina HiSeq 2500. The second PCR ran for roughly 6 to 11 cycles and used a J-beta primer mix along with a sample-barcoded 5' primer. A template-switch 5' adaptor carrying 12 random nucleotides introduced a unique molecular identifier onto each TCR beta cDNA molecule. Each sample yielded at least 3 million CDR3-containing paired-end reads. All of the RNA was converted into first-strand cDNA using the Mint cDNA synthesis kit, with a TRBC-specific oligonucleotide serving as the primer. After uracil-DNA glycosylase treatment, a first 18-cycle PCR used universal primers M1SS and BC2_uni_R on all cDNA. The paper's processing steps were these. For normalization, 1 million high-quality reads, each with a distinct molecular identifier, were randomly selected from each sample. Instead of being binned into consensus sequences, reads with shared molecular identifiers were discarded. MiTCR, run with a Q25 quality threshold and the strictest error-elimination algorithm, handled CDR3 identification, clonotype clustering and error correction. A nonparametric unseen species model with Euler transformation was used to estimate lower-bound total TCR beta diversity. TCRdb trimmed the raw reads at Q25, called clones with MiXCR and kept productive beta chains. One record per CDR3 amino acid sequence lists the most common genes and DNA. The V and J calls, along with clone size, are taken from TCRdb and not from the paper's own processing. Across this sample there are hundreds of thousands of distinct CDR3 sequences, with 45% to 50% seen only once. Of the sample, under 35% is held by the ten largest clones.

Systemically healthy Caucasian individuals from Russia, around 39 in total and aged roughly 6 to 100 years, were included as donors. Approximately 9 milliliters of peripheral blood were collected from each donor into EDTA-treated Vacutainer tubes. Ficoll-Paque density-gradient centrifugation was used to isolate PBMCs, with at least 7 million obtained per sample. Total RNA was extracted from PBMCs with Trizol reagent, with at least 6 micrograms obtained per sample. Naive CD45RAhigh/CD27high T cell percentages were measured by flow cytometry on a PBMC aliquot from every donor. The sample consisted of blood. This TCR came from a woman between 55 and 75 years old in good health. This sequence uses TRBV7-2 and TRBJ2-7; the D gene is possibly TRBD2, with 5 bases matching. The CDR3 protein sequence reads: CASNSRGPAYEQYF. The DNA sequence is TGTGCCAGCAACTCAAGAGGGCCGGCCTACGAGCAGTACTTC.